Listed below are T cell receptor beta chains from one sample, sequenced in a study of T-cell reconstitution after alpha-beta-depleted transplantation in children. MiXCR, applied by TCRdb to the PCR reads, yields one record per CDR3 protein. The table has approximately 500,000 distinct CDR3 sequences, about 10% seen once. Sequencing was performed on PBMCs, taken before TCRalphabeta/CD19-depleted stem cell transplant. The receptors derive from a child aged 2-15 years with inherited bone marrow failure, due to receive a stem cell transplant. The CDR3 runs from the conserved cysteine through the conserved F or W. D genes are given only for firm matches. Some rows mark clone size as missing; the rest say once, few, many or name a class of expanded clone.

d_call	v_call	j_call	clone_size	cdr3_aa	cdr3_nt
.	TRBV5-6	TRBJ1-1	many	CASSLLGVSESFF	TGTGCCAGCAGCTTGTTGGGAGTCTCTGAATCTTTCTTT
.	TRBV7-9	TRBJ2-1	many	CASSPGFGDEQFF	TGTGCCAGCAGCCCAGGGTTCGGGGATGAGCAGTTCTTC
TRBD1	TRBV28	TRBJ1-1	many	CASSLNGQGMNTEAFF	TGTGCCAGCAGCCTAAATGGACAGGGGATGAACACTGAAGCTTTCTTT
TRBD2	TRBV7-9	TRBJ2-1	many	CASSSDLAGVRPNEQFF	TGTGCCAGCAGCTCGGATCTAGCGGGAGTCCGACCCAATGAGCAGTTCTTC
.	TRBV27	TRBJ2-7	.	CASCPGGCVDEQYF	TGTGCCAGCTGCCCTGGAGGGTGTGTCGACGAGCAGTACTTC
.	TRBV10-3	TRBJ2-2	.	CAISEYTQRTGTGELFF	TGTGCCATCAGTGAATACACACAGCGGACGGGCACCGGGGAGCTGTTTTTT
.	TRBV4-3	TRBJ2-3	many	CASSHQTGSGTDTQYF	TGCGCCAGCAGCCATCAAACAGGGAGTGGCACAGATACGCAGTATTTT
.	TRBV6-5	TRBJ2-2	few	CASSYSLLSPYTGELFF	TGTGCCAGCAGTTACTCGCTCCTCTCCCCTTACACCGGGGAGCTGTTTTTT
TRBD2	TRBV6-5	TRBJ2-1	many	CASSYSKRELSNEQFF	TGTGCCAGCAGTTACTCTAAGCGGGAGCTTTCCAATGAGCAGTTCTTC
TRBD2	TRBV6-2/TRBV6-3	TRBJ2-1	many	CASSSLAGGPSDNEQFF	TGTGCCAGCAGTTCTCTAGCGGGAGGGCCCTCCGACAATGAGCAGTTCTTC
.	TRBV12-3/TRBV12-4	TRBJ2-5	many	CASSADKETQYF	TGTGCCAGCAGTGCGGACAAAGAGACCCAGTACTTC
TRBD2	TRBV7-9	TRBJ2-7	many	CASSLASSGRIFEQYF	TGTGCCAGCAGCTTAGCGTCCAGCGGGAGGATTTTCGAGCAGTACTTC
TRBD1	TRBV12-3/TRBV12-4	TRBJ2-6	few	CASSPDRGAGAGANVLTF	TGTGCCAGCAGTCCGGACAGGGGAGCAGGCGCTGGGGCCAACGTCCTGACTTTC